The following is a T cell receptor beta chain sequence with its context. CDR3 length: 16 residues. Per germline, CDR1 MDHEN and CDR2 SYDVKM. The germline V and J ends were trimmed by 4 bases and 1 base, with 13 bases remaining between them. The sample originates from a study of blood T cell repertoires in COVID-19. Background on the study: The United States, Italy and Spain provided the acute and convalescent COVID-19 samples.

Some clones are missing from TCRdb's copy, which holds only in-frame ones; the method was immunoSEQ multiplex PCR. The table shows around 150,000 clones, with approximately 82% occurring only once. The TCR originated in a man in his 60s who had recovered from COVID-19. The J gene is TRBJ2-2, the V gene TRBV28, with D perhaps matching TRBD1 (6 bases). Sequenced: peripheral blood. The CDR3 DNA sequence: TGTGCCAGCAGTTCAAACAGGGTGAGGAACACCGGGGAGCTGTTTTTT. Translating gives CASSSNRVRNTGELFF.